Presented here are 21 T cell receptor beta chains from one specimen sequenced in a study of blood T cell repertoires in COVID-19. Here immunoSEQ multiplex PCR was the method, and the copy in TCRdb shows in-frame clones only, minus some. The sample has about 44,000 clones; roughly nine tenths are singletons. The specimen sequenced was peripheral blood. These receptors originate from a man aged 65 to 85 with active COVID-19.

V and J are TRBV4-2 and TRBJ2-7, with TRBD2 as a possible D gene (6 bases). Germline CDR1 reads LGHNA; CDR2 reads YNFKEQ. The V end lost 0 bases, the J end lost 4 bases, and 13 bases lay between the germline ends. The CDR3 is 15 residues long. DNA for the CDR3: TGTGCCAGCAGCCAAGAGGGGGGACTGTGGTACGAGCAGTACTTC. Protein sequence: CASSQEGGLWYEQYF.

The chain has TRBV4-3 and TRBJ1-5; TRBD1 aligns across 8 bases. J lost 4 bases, V lost 1 base, and 6 bases had no gene match. The CDR3 length is 16 residues. Germline V CDR1 and CDR2: LGHNA, YSLEER. The CDR3 DNA reads as TGCGCCAGCAGCCAAGGGGGGACAGGTGGTAATCAGCCCCAGCATTTT. It is translated as CASSQGGTGGNQPQHF.

V gene TRBV4-1 combines with J gene TRBJ1-1; 7 nucleotides align to TRBD1. The CDR3 runs 16 residues. The V gene end was trimmed by 0 bases and the J gene end by 3 bases; junction bases not matched to a gene: 7. From germline, CDR1 is MGHRA and CDR2 YSYEKL. The CDR3 nucleotides read TGCGCCAGCAGCCAAGATCTTACAGGGGAGCACACTGAAGCTTTCTTT. Its protein product is CASSQDLTGEHTEAFF.

The chain recombines TRBV29-1 with TRBJ1-1; 11 nucleotides match TRBD1. The germline CDR1 and CDR2 sequences are SQVTM and ANQGSEA. The V segment lost 5 bases and the J segment 3 bases; nucleotides outside the gene matches: 8. This CDR3 has 15 residues. The chain's CDR3 is CSVLRTGGRDTEAFF. As DNA, the CDR3 is TGCAGCGTTTTAAGGACAGGGGGCCGGGACACTGAAGCTTTCTTT.

This sequence joins TRBV19 and TRBJ2-1, with 10 bases fitting TRBD1. The V gene's germline CDR1 is LNHDA and CDR2 SQIVND (reference sequence). The CDR3 loop spans 15 amino acids. V shed 4 bases and J 5 bases; nucleotides not matched to a gene: 5. Here the CDR3 DNA reads TGTGCCAGTAGTAGAGCCGGGACAGGGGACAATGAGCAGTTCTTC. Its translation is CASSRAGTGDNEQFF.

The chain recombines TRBV28 with TRBJ2-5; 10 bases are a match to TRBD1. The V segment lost 4 bases and the J segment 5 bases; nucleotides outside the gene matches: 7. There are 15 residues in the CDR3. The germline gives CDR1 MDHEN, CDR2 SYDVKM. In DNA, the CDR3 is TGTGCCAGCAGTTCTCCGGGACAGGGGTCGGAGACCCAGTACTTC. This gives the protein CASSSPGQGSETQYF.

This rearrangement joins TRBV6-4 to TRBJ2-1; the D gene is possibly TRBD2 (6 bases). Germline CDR1 is MRHNA and CDR2 is SNTAGT. The V end lost 3 bases, the J end lost 4 bases, and 13 bases lay between the germline ends. The CDR3 extends over 15 amino acids. DNA for the CDR3: TGTGCCAGCAGTGATTCGCGGGGTGGGTACAATGAGCAGTTCTTC. Amino acids: CASSDSRGGYNEQFF.

This rearrangement joins TRBV7-3 to TRBJ1-6, with 8 nucleotides matching TRBD1. Germline CDR1 SGHTA, CDR2 FQGTGA. The ends lost 4 bases at V and 10 bases at J; junction bases unmatched: 9. This CDR3 is 15 amino acids long. CDR3 bases: TGTGCCAGCAGCTCCGCAGGGGGCCGGGGATCACCCCTCCACTTT. This sequence encodes CASSSAGGRGSPLHF.

The chain has TRBV7-2 and TRBJ2-7; TRBD2 might be the D (6 bases). The CDR3 runs to 14 residues. Germline V CDR1 and CDR2: SGHTA, FQGNSA. Deletions cut 5 bases from V and 2 bases from J, with 13 bases between. CDR3 bases: TGTGCCAGCAGCCCGGGACTGGAACCCTACGAGCAGTACTTC. Protein product: CASSPGLEPYEQYF.

The J gene is TRBJ2-7, the V gene TRBV5-1; the match to TRBD1 covers 9 bases. With V trimmed by 4 bases and J by 8 bases, 7 bases remained unmatched. This CDR3 region has 13 residues. The germline CDR1 and CDR2 sequences are SGHRS and YFSETQ. The CDR3 nucleotides read TGCGCCAGCAGCATCCCGGGACAGGGAAAGCAGTACTTC. Translating it yields CASSIPGQGKQYF.

The chain is built from TRBV9 and TRBJ2-3; 7 bases match TRBD1. Germline CDR1 and CDR2: SGDLS and YYNGEE. This CDR3 comprises 16 residues. The V gene end was trimmed by 0 bases and the J gene end by 2 bases; junction bases not matched to a gene: 6. CDR3 amino acids: CASSVGRGRVTDTQYF. The DNA for the CDR3 is TGTGCCAGCAGCGTAGGAAGGGGGCGAGTCACAGATACGCAGTATTTT. Full variable domain (missing parts from reference TRBV9 and TRBJ2-3): DSGVTQTPKHLITATGQRVTLRCSPRSGDLSVYWYQQSLDQGLQFLIQYYNGEERAKGNILERFSAQQFPDLHSELNLSSLELGDSALYFCASSVGRGRVTDTQYFGPGTRLTVL.

The chain is built from TRBV25-1 and TRBJ1-2, with D possibly being TRBD1 (5 bases). The V and J ends lost 1 base and 4 bases respectively, with 13 bases between them. The length of the CDR3 is 15 residues. Germline CDR1 reads MGHDK; CDR2 reads SYGVNS. CDR3 amino acids: CASSEFGGDPYGYTF. The CDR3 DNA follows: TGTGCCAGCAGTGAATTTGGGGGGGATCCCTATGGCTACACCTTC.

The V and J genes are TRBV5-6 and TRBJ2-6, with D perhaps matching TRBD1 (6 bases). V lost 5 bases to trimming and J lost 4 bases, with 10 bases between them. Germline V lookup: CDR1 SGHDT, CDR2 YYEEEE. This CDR3 spans 14 amino acids. CDR3 sequence reads: CASRTGSGANVLTF. DNA for the CDR3: TGTGCCAGCAGAACAGGGTCCGGGGCCAACGTCCTGACTTTC.

The chain is built from TRBV5-1 and TRBJ2-1; D is uncertain. The germline V gene has CDR1 SGHRS and CDR2 YFSETQ. Trimming shortened V by 4 bases and J by 8 bases, and 7 bases separated the two germline ends. This CDR3 spans 11 amino acids. As DNA, the CDR3 is TGCGCCAGCAGCATTAGCTATGAGCAGTTCTTC. It encodes CASSISYEQFF.

The chain carries TRBV29-1 and TRBJ2-7, with a possible D match to TRBD1 (6 bases). The CDR3 is 13 residues long. The V end was cut by 4 bases, the J end by 6 bases, with 16 bases between. Per the germline V gene, CDR1 is SQVTM and CDR2 is ANQGSEA. DNA for the CDR3: TGCAGCGTTGTCCGGGACACCTCTGGCGAGCAGTACTTC. Residues: CSVVRDTSGEQYF.

The CDR3 bases are TGTGCCAGCAGCCGAGGGGGAGCCCTAGCGGGGGGCACGTTCTTC. Translation: CASSRGGALAGGTFF. This chain links TRBV9 with TRBJ2-1; 11 bases agree with TRBD2. The CDR3 runs 15 residues. The germline gives CDR1 SGDLS, CDR2 YYNGEE. V lost 4 bases to trimming and J lost 15 bases; unmatched junction nucleotides: 15.

In its sample, this clone was seen once. V is TRBV5-1 and J is TRBJ2-6; 11 nucleotides align to TRBD1. V trimming: 0 bases; J trimming: 0 bases; junction bases outside the gene matches: 2. This CDR3 contains 18 residues. Germline V gene sequence: CDR1 SGHRS, CDR2 YFSETQ. CDR3 in DNA: TGCGCCAGCAGCTTGGATGGGACAGGGGGCTCTGGGGCCAACGTCCTGACTTTC. This codes for CASSLDGTGGSGANVLTF.

This sequence joins TRBV11-2 and TRBJ2-7; D may be TRBD2 (5 bases). Trimming took off 4 bases at V and 1 base at J, with 17 bases between the two ends. The germline CDR1 and CDR2 sequences are SGHAT and FQNNGV. This CDR3 is 16 amino acids long. The CDR3 bases are TGTGCCAGCAGCTCCCCGGGGAGTAGTGGGTCCTACGAGCAGTACTTC. Amino acids: CASSSPGSSGSYEQYF.

This clone has only one observation. The J gene is TRBJ2-3, the V gene TRBV5-4; D gene unclear. V was shortened by 6 bases and J by 0 bases, with 14 bases between the two germline ends. CDR1 is SGHNT, CDR2 YYREEE, per germline (reference sequence). The CDR3 has 15 residues. The CDR3 nucleotides are TGTGCCAGCACCGAGGAGCCGACTAGCACAGATACGCAGTATTTT. Translated, it gives CASTEEPTSTDTQYF.

The rearrangement uses TRBV6-1 and TRBJ2-3; TRBD2 is a possible D gene (7 bases). The CDR3 extends over 16 amino acids. V was pared by 1 base and J by 5 bases, with 16 bases between. Germline V lookup: CDR1 MNHNS, CDR2 SASEGT. This chain's CDR3 is CASSEVGGGSGDTQYF. DNA of the CDR3: TGTGCCAGCAGTGAAGTAGGGGGGGGTTCTGGAGATACGCAGTATTTT.

The CDR3 is CASSLGRVVIRETQYF. CDR3 sequence (DNA): TGTGCCAGCAGCTTAGGCAGGGTCGTAATCCGAGAGACCCAGTACTTC. The chain employs TRBV7-2 and TRBJ2-5; tentative D call: TRBD1 (5 bases). Trimming took off 1 base at V and 4 bases at J, with 16 bases between the two ends. The CDR3 has 16 residues. Germline CDR1 and CDR2: SGHTA and FQGNSA.